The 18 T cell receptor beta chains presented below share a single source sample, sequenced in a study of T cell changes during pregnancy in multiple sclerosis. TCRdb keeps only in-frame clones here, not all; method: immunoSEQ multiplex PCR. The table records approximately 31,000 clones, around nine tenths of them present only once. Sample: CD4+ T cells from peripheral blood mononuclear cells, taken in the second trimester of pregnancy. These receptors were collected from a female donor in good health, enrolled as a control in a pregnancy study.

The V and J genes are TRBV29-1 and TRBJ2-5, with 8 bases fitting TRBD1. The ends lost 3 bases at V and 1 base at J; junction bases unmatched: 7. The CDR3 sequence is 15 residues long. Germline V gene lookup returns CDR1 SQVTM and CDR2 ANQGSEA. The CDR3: CSVDGGTGLQETQYF. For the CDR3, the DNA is TGCAGCGTTGATGGGGGGACAGGACTCCAAGAGACCCAGTACTTC. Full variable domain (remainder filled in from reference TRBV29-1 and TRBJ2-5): SAVISQKPSRDICQRGTSLTIQCQVDSQVTMMFWYRQQPGQSLTLIATANQGSEATYESGFVIDKFPISRPNLTFSTLTVSNMSPEDSSIYLCSVDGGTGLQETQYFGPGTRLLVL.

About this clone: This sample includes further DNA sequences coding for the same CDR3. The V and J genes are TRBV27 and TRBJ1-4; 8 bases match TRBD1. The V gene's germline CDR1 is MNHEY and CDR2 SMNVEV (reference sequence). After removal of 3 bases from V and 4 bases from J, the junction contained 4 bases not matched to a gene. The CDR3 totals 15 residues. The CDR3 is CASSLQGAGNEKLFF. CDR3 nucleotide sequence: TGTGCCAGCAGTTTGCAGGGGGCAGGTAATGAAAAACTGTTTTTT.

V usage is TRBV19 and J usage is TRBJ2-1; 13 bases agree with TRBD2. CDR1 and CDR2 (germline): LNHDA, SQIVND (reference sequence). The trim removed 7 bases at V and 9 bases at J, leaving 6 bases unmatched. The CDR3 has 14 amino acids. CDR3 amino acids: CASTLGTSGVEQFF. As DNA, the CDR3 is TGTGCCAGTACTCTAGGGACTAGCGGGGTTGAGCAGTTCTTC.

This chain's CDR3 is CASSIGRVNEQYF. The DNA of the CDR3 is TGTGCCAGTAGTATTGGCAGGGTGAACGAGCAGTACTTC. The gene calls are TRBV19 and TRBJ2-7, with TRBD1 as a possible D gene (5 bases). Germline CDR1 is LNHDA and CDR2 is SQIVND (reference sequence). The germline V and J ends were trimmed by 3 bases and 5 bases, with 11 bases remaining between them. The CDR3 extends over 13 amino acids. Together with reference TRBV19 and TRBJ2-7, the CDR3 gives the full variable domain: DGGITQSPKYLFRKEGQNVTLSCEQNLNHDAMYWYRQDPGQGLRLIYYSQIVNDFQKGDIAEGYSVSREKKESFPLTVTSAQKNPTAFYLCASSIGRVNEQYFGPGTRLTVT.

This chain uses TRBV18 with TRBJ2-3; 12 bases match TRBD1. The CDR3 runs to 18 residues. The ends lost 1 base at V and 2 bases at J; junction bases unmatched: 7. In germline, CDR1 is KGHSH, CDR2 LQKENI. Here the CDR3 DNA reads TGTGCCAGCTCACCACTGGCGGGACAGGGGGCCTCCACAGATACGCAGTATTTT. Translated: CASSPLAGQGASTDTQYF.

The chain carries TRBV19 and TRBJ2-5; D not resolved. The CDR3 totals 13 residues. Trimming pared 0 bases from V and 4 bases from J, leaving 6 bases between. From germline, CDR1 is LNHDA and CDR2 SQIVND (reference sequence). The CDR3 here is CASSIDLRETQYF. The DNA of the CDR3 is TGTGCCAGTAGTATAGACCTCCGAGAGACCCAGTACTTC.

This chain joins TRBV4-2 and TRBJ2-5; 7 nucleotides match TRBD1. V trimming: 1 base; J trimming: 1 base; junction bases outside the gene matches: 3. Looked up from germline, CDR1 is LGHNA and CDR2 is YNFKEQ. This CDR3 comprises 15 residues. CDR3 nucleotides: TGTGCCAGCAGCCAAGGGGCAGGGGGCCAAGAGACCCAGTACTTC. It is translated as CASSQGAGGQETQYF.

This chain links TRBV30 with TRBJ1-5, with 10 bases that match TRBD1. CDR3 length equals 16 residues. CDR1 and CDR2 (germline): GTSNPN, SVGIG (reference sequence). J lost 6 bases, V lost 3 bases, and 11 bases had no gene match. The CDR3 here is CAWSQSLGTGVQPQHF. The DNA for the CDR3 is TGTGCCTGGAGCCAAAGTCTCGGGACAGGGGTTCAGCCCCAGCATTTT. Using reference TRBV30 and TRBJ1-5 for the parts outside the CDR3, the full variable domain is SQTIHQWPATLVQPVGSPLSLECTVEGTSNPNLYWYRQAAGRGLQLLFYSVGIGQISSEVPQNLSASRPQDRQFILSSKKLLLSDSGFYLCAWSQSLGTGVQPQHFGDGTRLSIL.

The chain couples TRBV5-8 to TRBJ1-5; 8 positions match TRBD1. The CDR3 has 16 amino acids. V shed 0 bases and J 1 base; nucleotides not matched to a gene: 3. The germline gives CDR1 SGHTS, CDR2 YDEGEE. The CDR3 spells CASSLGQGASNQPQHF. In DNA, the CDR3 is TGTGCCAGCAGCTTGGGGCAGGGGGCGAGCAATCAGCCCCAGCATTTT.

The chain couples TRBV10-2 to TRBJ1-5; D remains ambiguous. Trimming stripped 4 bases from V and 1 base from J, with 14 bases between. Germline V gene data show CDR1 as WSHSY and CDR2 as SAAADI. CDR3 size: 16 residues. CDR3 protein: CASSGMKGGSNQPQHF. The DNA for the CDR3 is TGCGCCAGCAGTGGAATGAAGGGAGGGAGCAATCAGCCCCAGCATTTT.

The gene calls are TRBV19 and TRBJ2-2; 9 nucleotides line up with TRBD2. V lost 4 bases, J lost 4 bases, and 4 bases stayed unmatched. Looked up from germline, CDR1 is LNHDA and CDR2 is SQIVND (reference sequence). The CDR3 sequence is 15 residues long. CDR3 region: CASSTTSGRTGELFF. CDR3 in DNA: TGTGCCAGTAGTACGACTAGCGGTCGCACCGGGGAGCTGTTTTTT.

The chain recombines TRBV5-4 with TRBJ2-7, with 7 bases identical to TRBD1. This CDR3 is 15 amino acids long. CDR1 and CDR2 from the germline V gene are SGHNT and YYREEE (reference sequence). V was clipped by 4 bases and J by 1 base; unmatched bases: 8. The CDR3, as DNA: TGTGCCAGCAGCAACCGGGACAGCCGGTCCTACGAGCAGTACTTC. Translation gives CASSNRDSRSYEQYF.

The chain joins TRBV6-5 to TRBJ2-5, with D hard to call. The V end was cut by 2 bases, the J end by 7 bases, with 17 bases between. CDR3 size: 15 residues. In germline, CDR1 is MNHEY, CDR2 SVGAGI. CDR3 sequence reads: CASSYQLLGPGTQYF. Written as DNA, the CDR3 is TGTGCCAGCAGTTACCAGTTGCTAGGTCCGGGGACCCAGTACTTC.

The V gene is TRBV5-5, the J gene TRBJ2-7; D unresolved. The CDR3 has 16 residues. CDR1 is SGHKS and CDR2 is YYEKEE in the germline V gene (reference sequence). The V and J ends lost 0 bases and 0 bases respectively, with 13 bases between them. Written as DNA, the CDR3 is TGTGCCAGCAGCTTGGTAGCCCGTCCCGGCTCCTACGAGCAGTACTTC. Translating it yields CASSLVARPGSYEQYF. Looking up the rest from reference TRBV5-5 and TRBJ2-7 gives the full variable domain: DAGVTQSPTHLIKTRGQQVTLRCSPISGHKSVSWYQQVLGQGPQFIFQYYEKEERGRGNFPDRFSARQFPNYSSELNVNALLLGDSALYLCASSLVARPGSYEQYFGPGTRLTVT.

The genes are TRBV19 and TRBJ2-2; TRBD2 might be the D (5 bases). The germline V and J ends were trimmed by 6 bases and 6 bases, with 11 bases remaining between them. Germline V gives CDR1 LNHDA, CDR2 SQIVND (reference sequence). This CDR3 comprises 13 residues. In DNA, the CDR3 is TGTGCCAGTAGGAGGGTGGGTGCCGGGGAGCTGTTTTTT. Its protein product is CASRRVGAGELFF.

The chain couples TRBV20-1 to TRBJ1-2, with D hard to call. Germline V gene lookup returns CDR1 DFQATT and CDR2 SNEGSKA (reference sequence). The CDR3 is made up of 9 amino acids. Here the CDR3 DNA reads TGCAGAACTAACGGTGGCTACACCTTC. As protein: CRTNGGYTF.

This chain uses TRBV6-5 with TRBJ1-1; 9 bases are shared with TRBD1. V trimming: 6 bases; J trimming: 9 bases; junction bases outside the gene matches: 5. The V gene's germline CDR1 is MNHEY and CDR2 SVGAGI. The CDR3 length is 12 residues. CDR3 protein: CASSRGQGQAFF. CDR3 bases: TGTGCCAGCAGCAGAGGACAGGGGCAAGCTTTCTTT.

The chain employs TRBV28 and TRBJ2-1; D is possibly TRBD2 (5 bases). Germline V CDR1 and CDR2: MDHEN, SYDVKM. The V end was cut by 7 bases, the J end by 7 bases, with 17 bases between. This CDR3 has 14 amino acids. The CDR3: CASKVAGSWNEQFF. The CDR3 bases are TGTGCCAGCAAAGTCGCGGGCAGTTGGAATGAGCAGTTCTTC.